Sequencing of this T cell receptor beta chain was carried out in a study of T cells in Graves' hyperthyroidism and ophthalmopathy. Per the germline V gene, CDR1 is SQVTM and CDR2 is ANQGSEA. The V gene lost 5 bases and the J gene lost 11 bases, with 15 bases spanning the gap. The CDR3 is 11 amino acids. The investigators amplified TCR beta CDR3 regions from RNA transcripts. TCR CDR3 underwent first-round RT-PCR with the HTBI primer set. Via MiXCR, TCRdb re-called the multiplex PCR reads, giving one row per CDR3 protein. The sample contains roughly 380,000 distinct CDR3 sequences, approximately 15% of which appear only once.

The J gene is TRBJ1-1, the V gene TRBV29-1; D remains unclear. Material: blood. This sequence was found in a woman aged 60 to 75 with Graves' hyperthyroidism. The DNA for the CDR3 is TGCAGCGTTTCCCACACTGCGGCCGCTTTCTTT. Its protein is CSVSHTAAAFF.